The next 21 T cell receptor beta chains were all read from a single sample in a study of radiotherapy plus CTLA-4 blockade in lung cancer. Produced via immunoSEQ multiplex PCR; TCRdb's table is partial and in-frame only. The table has about 95,000 clones, roughly four fifths seen once. Sequenced here: peripheral blood, sampled from a patient treated with radiotherapy plus ipilimumab. The receptors shown here come from a human donor with non-small cell lung cancer who had stable disease on radiotherapy plus ipilimumab.

This chain uses TRBV19 with TRBJ1-2, with no clear D. Germline assignment: CDR1 LNHDA and CDR2 SQIVND (reference sequence). The CDR3 is made up of 13 amino acids. Trimming cost V 0 bases and J 4 bases, with 6 bases left between them. The CDR3 protein is CASSIDISYGYTF. CDR3 coding DNA: TGTGCCAGTAGTATAGATATAAGCTATGGCTACACCTTC.

V usage is TRBV27 and J usage is TRBJ1-1; D not certain. CDR1 is MNHEY, CDR2 SMNVEV, per germline (reference sequence). The CDR3 runs 13 residues. V lost 3 bases, J lost 1 base, and 6 bases lay in between. The CDR3 here is CASSFWQNTEAFF. The CDR3 DNA follows: TGTGCCAGCAGTTTTTGGCAGAACACTGAAGCTTTCTTT.

This clone was detected only a few times. The V and J genes are TRBV27 and TRBJ1-1, with 7 bases fitting TRBD1. Losses at the gene ends were 4 bases for V and 3 bases for J; bases not matched to a gene: 5. Germline V gene data show CDR1 as MNHEY and CDR2 as SMNVEV (reference sequence). The CDR3 sequence is 14 residues long. DNA of the CDR3: TGTGCCAGCAGTTCAAGGGACAGATACACTGAAGCTTTCTTT. Encoded protein: CASSSRDRYTEAFF.

The gene calls are TRBV6-6 and TRBJ1-5; 10 bases match TRBD1. The CDR3 has 16 amino acids. J gave up 3 bases and V 5 bases, and 7 bases lay outside the gene matches. Germline CDR1 reads MNHNY; CDR2 reads SVGAGI (reference sequence). CDR3 DNA sequence: TGTGCCAGCAGTCCCGGACAGGGGGTAGACAATCAGCCCCAGCATTTT. This sequence encodes CASSPGQGVDNQPQHF.

The V call is TRBV28, the J call TRBJ1-2, with no clear D. The CDR3 has 12 residues. Germline V CDR1 and CDR2: MDHEN, SYDVKM. The germline V and J ends were trimmed by 3 bases and 5 bases, with 7 bases remaining between them. The CDR3 spells CASSFGEYGYTF. The CDR3 coding sequence is TGTGCCAGCAGTTTCGGGGAGTATGGCTACACCTTC.

This clone showed up just once. The chain combines TRBV6-1 with TRBJ1-2, with D hard to call. In germline, CDR1 is MNHNS, CDR2 SASEGT. Trimming removed 4 bases at V and 5 bases at J, with 11 bases between. This CDR3 has 13 residues. The CDR3 reads CASSVGSEYGYTF. CDR3 in DNA: TGTGCCAGCAGTGTCGGATCGGAATATGGCTACACCTTC.

The genes are TRBV29-1 and TRBJ2-3; 10 nucleotides line up with TRBD2. The V gene's germline CDR1 is SQVTM and CDR2 ANQGSEA. This CDR3 is 18 amino acids long. Trimming cost V 6 bases and J 0 bases; bases outside gene matches: 15. The DNA for the CDR3 is TGCAGCGTCGGAGGTGCTAGCGGGAGTGCCAGCAGCACAGATACGCAGTATTTT. As protein: CSVGGASGSASSTDTQYF.

The J gene is TRBJ2-2, the V gene TRBV19; D could derive from TRBD1 or TRBD2 (5 bases each). There are 16 residues in the CDR3. Trimming took 7 bases from V and 4 from J, leaving 19 bases between them. Germline V gives CDR1 LNHDA, CDR2 SQIVND (reference sequence). CDR3 sequence: CASKGRTGITTGELFF. The CDR3 coding sequence is TGTGCCAGTAAGGGACGGACTGGGATAACCACCGGGGAGCTGTTTTTT.

Comments on this clone: The identical CDR3 is also encoded by other nucleotide sequences in the sample. J is TRBJ1-4 and V is TRBV29-1; 7 bases map to TRBD1. V was pared by 4 bases and J by 3 bases, with 5 bases of the junction left unmatched. Germline-derived CDR1 and CDR2 are SQVTM and ANQGSEA. The CDR3 is 14 residues long. The CDR3 region has the DNA TGCAGCGTTGTCCCACAGGGGCCTAATGAAAAACTGTTTTTT. Translated: CSVVPQGPNEKLFF.

In its sample, this clone was seen a few times. This chain joins TRBV4-1 and TRBJ2-7, with 7 bases fitting TRBD1. J lost 4 bases, V lost 4 bases, and 10 bases had no gene match. The CDR3 runs 15 residues. The germline V gene has CDR1 MGHRA and CDR2 YSYEKL. CDR3 coding DNA: TGCGCCAGCAGCCTTGCTCCGGGACAGCAGTACGAGCAGTACTTC. This translates into CASSLAPGQQYEQYF.

This chain joins TRBV1 and TRBJ2-7; the D call of TRBD2 is as the table states it, not checked on the DNA. TRBV1 has pseudogene status. This CDR3 comprises 15 residues. CDR3 sequence reads: CTSSHAGLASYEQYF. Written as DNA, the CDR3 is TGCACCAGCAGCCATGCGGGACTCGCGTCCTACGAGCAGTACTTC.

V usage is TRBV4-2 and J usage is TRBJ2-3; the match to TRBD2 covers 9 bases. The length of the CDR3 is 16 residues. CDR1 LGHNA and CDR2 YNFKEQ come from the germline V gene. With 4 bases clipped from V and 3 bases from J, the junction kept 8 bases outside the gene matches. The CDR3 region is CASSRAGTSKTDTQYF. The CDR3 coding sequence is TGTGCCAGCAGCCGGGCCGGGACTAGCAAGACAGATACGCAGTATTTT.

The chain employs TRBV11-3 and TRBJ2-3; TRBD1 aligns across 8 bases. V lost 1 base and J lost 1; bases outside the gene matches: 7. Per germline, CDR1 SGHNT and CDR2 YENEEA. This CDR3 has 17 residues. The CDR3 region is CASSLGTGSEGTDTQYF. The DNA for the CDR3 is TGTGCCAGCAGCTTAGGGACAGGGTCGGAGGGCACAGATACGCAGTATTTT.

This clone was observed a single time. The chain carries TRBV6-5 and TRBJ1-4, with D perhaps matching TRBD1 (6 bases). Germline V lookup: CDR1 MNHEY, CDR2 SVGAGI. Trimming removed 2 bases at V and 7 bases at J, with 14 bases between. The CDR3 is 15 residues long. The CDR3: CASSYTQGVGEKLFF. CDR3 nucleotide sequence: TGTGCCAGCAGTTACACACAGGGCGTGGGTGAAAAACTGTTTTTT.

The chain combines TRBV6-1 with TRBJ2-5; D tentatively fits TRBD1 or TRBD2 (5 bases each). The CDR3 loop spans 13 amino acids. Trimming removed 0 bases from V and 7 bases from J, with 9 bases in between. Per the germline V gene, CDR1 is MNHNS and CDR2 is SASEGT. CDR3 DNA sequence: TGTGCCAGCAGTGAAGCCATGAGGGGGACCCAGTACTTC. Protein: CASSEAMRGTQYF.

V gene TRBV7-9 combines with J gene TRBJ2-5; TRBD1 aligns across 9 bases. The tail of the sequence fits TRBJ2-7 better, so the J call may be wrong. Per the germline V gene, CDR1 is SEHNR and CDR2 is FQNEAQ (reference sequence). This CDR3 is 15 amino acids long. CDR3 sequence: CASSFQRQGAYEQYF. The CDR3 DNA reads TGTGCCAGCAGCTTCCAGAGACAGGGGGCCTACGAGCAGTACTTC.

This clone came up a few times. V and J are TRBV7-9 and TRBJ2-3; D gene uncertain. CDR3 length: 15 residues. CDR1 and CDR2 from the germline V gene are SEHNR and FQNEAQ (reference sequence). Trimming took 4 bases from V and 1 from J, leaving 12 bases between them. CDR3 coding DNA: TGTGCCAGCAGCTCGCCCGCCAGTGGCACAGATACGCAGTATTTT. Translated: CASSSPASGTDTQYF.

The chain combines TRBV9 with TRBJ2-1, with 8 bases lining up with TRBD2. The CDR3 extends over 15 amino acids. Germline values: CDR1 SGDLS, CDR2 YYNGEE. The V segment lost 0 bases and the J segment 4 bases; nucleotides outside the gene matches: 3. CDR3 in DNA: TGTGCCAGCAGCGTAGATAGCGGGGATTACAATGAGCAGTTCTTC. This translates into CASSVDSGDYNEQFF.

The chain recombines TRBV5-1 with TRBJ1-6; D call uncertain. This CDR3 has 16 amino acids. Germline CDR1 reads SGHRS; CDR2 reads YFSETQ. V was clipped by 1 base and J by 0 bases, with 8 bases between them. The CDR3 sequence: CASSLQTSSYNSPLHF. The CDR3 coding sequence is TGCGCCAGCAGCTTGCAGACGAGCTCCTATAATTCACCCCTCCACTTT.

This sequence joins TRBV11-3 and TRBJ1-5; 9 bases agree with TRBD1. V was pared by 5 bases and J by 7 bases, with 6 bases of the junction left unmatched. This CDR3 comprises 14 residues. The germline V gene encodes CDR1 SGHNT and CDR2 YENEEA. The CDR3 loop reads CASSADRGRQPQHF. CDR3 sequence (DNA): TGTGCCAGCAGCGCTGACAGGGGGAGGCAGCCCCAGCATTTT.

V gene TRBV7-9 combines with J gene TRBJ2-1; D is perhaps TRBD1 or TRBD2 (5 bases each). Between the trimmed V and J ends, which lost 4 bases and 4 bases, there was a span of 17 bases. The germline V gene has CDR1 SEHNR and CDR2 FQNEAQ (reference sequence). The CDR3 is made up of 16 amino acids. CDR3 in DNA: TGTGCCAGCAGCTCCCCCCCGGGACGGTTTTACAATGAGCAGTTCTTC. Its translation: CASSSPPGRFYNEQFF.